The rows below give T cell receptor beta chains drawn from one sample of a study of sequential checkpoint blockade in melanoma. Here immunoSEQ multiplex PCR was the method, and the copy in TCRdb shows in-frame clones only, minus some. The table lists roughly 7,000 clones, roughly 30% of them singletons. Sequenced material: tumor tissue (inferred from file names), taken from a patient given nivolumab and ipilimumab in sequence. Receptor source: a human donor with melanoma. The conserved cysteine and the conserved F or W are not part of the CDR3 here. Where a row states a size, it is once, few, many or the class of an expanded clone; other rows omit it.

ASSLDRVIWETQY	TRBV5-1	TRBJ2-5	NA
ASRRGDRTNTEAF	TRBV11-3	TRBJ1-1	many
ASWSKGATDTQY	TRBV11-3	TRBJ2-3	few
ASSQVDRENGYT	TRBV4-1	TRBJ1-2	NA
ASSSVFTEARPHEQY	TRBV5-1	TRBJ2-7	NA
ASTIWGAGNTEAF	TRBV6-8	TRBJ1-1	NA
SARSSGQIIQETQY	TRBV29-1	TRBJ2-5	NA
ASSHGQGAAGELF	TRBV5-1	TRBJ2-2	NA
ASNYGGTDTQY	TRBV14	TRBJ2-3	few
ASTEDIPPPQH	TRBV6-8	TRBJ1-5	NA
ASSHDRVGAPTYEQY	TRBV14	TRBJ2-7	once
ASSYSFGGTYGYT	TRBV6-8	TRBJ1-2	NA
ASSIAGLAGGTRKTQY	TRBV19	TRBJ2-5	NA
ASSRTSEGATDTQY	TRBV7-8	TRBJ2-3	NA
ASRMSGIEAF	TRBV19	TRBJ1-1	few
ASSPLMGTGNEKLF	TRBV18	TRBJ1-4	NA
ASSVAMGYPYEQY	TRBV9	TRBJ2-7	few
ASADGGSGNTEAF	TRBV6-8	TRBJ1-1	NA
SVEGGAWGSDTQY	TRBV29-1	TRBJ2-3	NA
ASSYSRWDTEAF	TRBV6-8	TRBJ1-1	NA
ASSPQRANNEQF	TRBV11-3	TRBJ2-1	few
ASNPPRDVHYGYT	TRBV11-3	TRBJ1-2	many
ASKPLAGRTDTQY	TRBV5-1	TRBJ2-3	NA
ASSQEPSGRGRPVNYGYT	TRBV4-1	TRBJ1-2	many
ASSRDSGSYNEQF	TRBV11-3	TRBJ2-1	few
ASIPAGGSGELF	TRBV6-8	TRBJ2-2	few
SVAGLAAYNEQF	TRBV29-1	TRBJ2-1	NA
ASSFVPGLAGRTYNEQF	TRBV6-8	TRBJ2-1	few
ASSGTINEQF	TRBV18	TRBJ2-1	NA
ASSLDGRSSGANVLT	TRBV5-1	TRBJ2-6	NA
AWSVQTDTEAF	TRBV30	TRBJ1-1	few
ASSPGLAGNTGELF	TRBV6-8	TRBJ2-2	few
ASSLSGPRQPQH	TRBV5-1	TRBJ1-5	NA
ASSPWDTSNRDTIY	TRBV18	TRBJ1-3	NA
ASSYGQGNTGELF	TRBV2	TRBJ2-2	many
ASSPQLAINEQF	TRBV28	TRBJ2-1	NA
ASQGATGTGELF	TRBV18	TRBJ2-2	NA
ASSAGVGYT	TRBV19	TRBJ1-2	NA
ASSPMNTGARGANVLT	TRBV19	TRBJ2-6	once
ASSPSSYEQY	TRBV14	TRBJ2-7	NA
ASSLQSAGTIEQF	TRBV11-3	TRBJ2-1	many